The 21 T cell receptor beta chains below were found in one sample sequenced in a study of blood T cell repertoires in COVID-19. Repertoires were generated with immunoSEQ multiplex PCR, while TCRdb's copy carries only in-frame clones and drops some. The table lists some 300,000 clones, around 89% of them singletons. Sample: peripheral blood. These receptors came from a woman younger than 45 who had recovered from COVID-19.

V gene TRBV7-6 combines with J gene TRBJ1-2, with D perhaps matching TRBD1 (6 bases). The germline V and J ends were trimmed by 2 bases and 8 bases, with 12 bases remaining between them. Germline values: CDR1 SGHVS, CDR2 FNYEAQ. This CDR3 has 13 amino acids. The CDR3, as DNA: TGTGCCAGCAGCTTATTCCAGGGGAACGGCTACACCTTC. Its translation: CASSLFQGNGYTF.

The chain carries TRBV28 and TRBJ2-7; TRBD1 aligns across 7 bases. The CDR3 spans 13 residues. The V segment lost 6 bases and the J segment 7 bases; nucleotides outside the gene matches: 9. Per germline, CDR1 MDHEN and CDR2 SYDVKM. The CDR3 sequence: CASRDPGQKEQYF. CDR3 bases: TGTGCCAGCAGAGATCCGGGACAGAAGGAGCAGTACTTC.

In its sample, this clone was seen a few times. The chain recombines TRBV7-2 with TRBJ2-7; maybe TRBD1 (5 bases). The CDR3 sequence is 14 residues long. The germline V gene encodes CDR1 SGHTA and CDR2 FQGNSA. V was pared by 3 bases and J by 5 bases, with 14 bases between. Here the CDR3 DNA reads TGTGCCAGCAGCTTCGTGGGGCCGGTGCACGAGCAGTACTTC. The encoded protein is CASSFVGPVHEQYF. The whole variable domain, remainder taken from reference TRBV7-2 and TRBJ2-7, is GAGVSQSPSNKVTEKGKDVELRCDPISGHTALYWYRQSLGQGLEFLIYFQGNSAPDKSGLPSDRFSAERTGGSVSTLTIQRTQQEDSAVYLCASSFVGPVHEQYFGPGTRLTVT.

The V gene is TRBV4-2, the J gene TRBJ2-7, with a tentative D call TRBD2 (5 bases). Trimming removed 3 bases at V and 0 bases at J, with 12 bases between. The CDR3 totals 15 residues. From germline, CDR1 is LGHNA and CDR2 YNFKEQ. CDR3 sequence (DNA): TGTGCCAGCAGCCAGAGCGGCAGAAGCTCCTACGAGCAGTACTTC. As protein: CASSQSGRSSYEQYF.

The V and J genes are TRBV10-3 and TRBJ1-2, with a weak D call TRBD1 (5 bases). Looked up from germline, CDR1 is ENHRY and CDR2 is SYGVKD. This CDR3 has 15 amino acids. Trimming stripped 5 bases from V and 3 bases from J, with 16 bases between. Written as DNA, the CDR3 is TGTGCCATCAGTTCCTGGGGGGTAGAGGACTATGGCTACACCTTC. Translation: CAISSWGVEDYGYTF.

The chain combines TRBV5-5 with TRBJ1-2; 9 bases match TRBD1. Germline assignment: CDR1 SGHKS and CDR2 YYEKEE (reference sequence). The CDR3 totals 17 residues. The V gene end was trimmed by 0 bases and the J gene end by 3 bases; junction bases not matched to a gene: 9. The CDR3 DNA reads TGTGCCAGCAGCTTGGGTCCCGGACAGGGGAATTACTATGGCTACACCTTC. It is translated as CASSLGPGQGNYYGYTF. The full variable domain, with the rest looked up from reference TRBV5-5 and TRBJ1-2, is DAGVTQSPTHLIKTRGQQVTLRCSPISGHKSVSWYQQVLGQGPQFIFQYYEKEERGRGNFPDRFSARQFPNYSSELNVNALLLGDSALYLCASSLGPGQGNYYGYTFGSGTRLTVV.

The chain uses TRBV6-5 and TRBJ2-7; the match to TRBD1 covers 7 bases. The ends lost 2 bases at V and 2 bases at J; junction bases unmatched: 3. The CDR3 contains 14 residues. CDR1 and CDR2 (germline): MNHEY, SVGAGI. This CDR3 reads CASSYDRVTYEQYF. The CDR3 region has the DNA TGTGCCAGCAGTTACGACAGGGTTACCTACGAGCAGTACTTC.

This chain uses TRBV4-3 with TRBJ1-5; D gene unclear. This CDR3 has 15 residues. Trimming removed 0 bases at V and 2 bases at J, with 8 bases between. CDR1 is LGHNA and CDR2 is YSLEER in the germline V gene. CDR3 in DNA: TGCGCCAGCAGCCAAGATCGAGCGGGCAATCAGCCCCAGCATTTT. This codes for CASSQDRAGNQPQHF.

This chain uses TRBV5-1 with TRBJ2-7, with D possibly TRBD1 on 6 matching bases. This CDR3 region has 16 residues. V was pared by 5 bases and J by 0 bases, with 18 bases between. The germline gives CDR1 SGHRS, CDR2 YFSETQ. The CDR3 sequence is CASSRDQTGSSYEQYF. The CDR3 nucleotides are TGCGCCAGCAGTCGGGACCAAACAGGGAGCTCCTACGAGCAGTACTTC.

This clone showed up many times. The chain employs TRBV30 and TRBJ2-6; D is ambiguous. There are 13 residues in the CDR3. Between the trimmed V and J ends, which lost 5 bases and 4 bases, there was a span of 9 bases. The V gene's germline CDR1 is GTSNPN and CDR2 SVGIG (reference sequence). CDR3 amino acids: CAWRVVGANVLTF. CDR3 nucleotide sequence: TGTGCCTGGCGGGTAGTGGGGGCCAACGTCCTGACTTTC. The full variable domain, its missing parts supplied by reference TRBV30 and TRBJ2-6, is SQTIHQWPATLVQPVGSPLSLECTVEGTSNPNLYWYRQAAGRGLQLLFYSVGIGQISSEVPQNLSASRPQDRQFILSSKKLLLSDSGFYLCAWRVVGANVLTFGAGSRLTVL.

V gene TRBV3-1 (or the pseudogene TRBV3-2) combines with J gene TRBJ1-2; 7 bases align to TRBD1. CDR1 LGHDT and CDR2 YNNKEL come from the germline V gene (reference sequence). There are 12 residues in the CDR3. V was pared by 4 bases and J by 8 bases, with 4 bases of the junction left unmatched. The chain's CDR3 is CASSRQGGGYTF. CDR3 in DNA: TGTGCCAGCAGCCGACAGGGCGGAGGCTACACCTTC.

This chain joins TRBV5-1 and TRBJ1-1; 11 bases are shared with TRBD1. V was clipped by 0 bases and J by 4 bases; unmatched bases: 8. Germline CDR1 and CDR2: SGHRS and YFSETQ. CDR3 length equals 17 residues. The CDR3 DNA reads as TGCGCCAGCAGCTTGGCGGGACAGGGGGTAAGGGGCACTGAAGCTTTCTTT. It codes for CASSLAGQGVRGTEAFF.

This clone was recorded many times. The chain carries TRBV7-2 and TRBJ1-6; D remains unclear. Germline lookup yields CDR1 SGHTA and CDR2 FQGNSA. The CDR3 runs 16 residues. V lost 3 bases to trimming and J lost 5 bases, with 14 bases between them. The CDR3 loop is CASSFEGPVNNSPLHF. The CDR3 coding sequence is TGTGCCAGCAGCTTCGAGGGCCCAGTAAATAATTCACCCCTCCACTTT.

CDR3 sequence (DNA): TGTGCCAGCATGAAGCGGGGAGAAGATACGCAGTATTTT. Its translation is CASMKRGEDTQYF. This sequence joins TRBV27 and TRBJ2-3; 7 bases agree with TRBD2. The V and J ends lost 7 bases and 5 bases, in that order; junction bases with no gene match: 6. Per germline, CDR1 MNHEY and CDR2 SMNVEV (reference sequence). The CDR3 contains 13 residues.

The rearrangement links TRBV27 to TRBJ1-4, with 10 bases that match TRBD1. V trimming: 4 bases; J trimming: 4 bases; junction bases outside the gene matches: 3. Germline assignment: CDR1 MNHEY and CDR2 SMNVEV (reference sequence). The CDR3 runs to 15 residues. The CDR3 DNA sequence: TGTGCCAGCAGTTCCTGGACAGGGGGTAATGAAAAACTGTTTTTT. As protein: CASSSWTGGNEKLFF.

This clone was seen only once. This chain connects TRBV9 to TRBJ2-5; 15 nucleotides align to TRBD2. Trimming took 3 bases from V and 5 from J; bases not matched to a gene: 5. The germline V gene has CDR1 SGDLS and CDR2 YYNGEE. This CDR3 is built from 16 residues. In DNA, the CDR3 is TGTGCCAGCAGCGCCGGGACTAGCGGGGGGTGGGAGACCCAGTACTTC. Encoded protein: CASSAGTSGGWETQYF.

J is TRBJ2-2 and V is TRBV6-5; D may be TRBD2 (5 bases). Looked up from germline, CDR1 is MNHEY and CDR2 is SVGAGI. This CDR3 has 14 residues. Trimming cost V 2 bases and J 5 bases, with 9 bases left between them. For the CDR3, the DNA is TGTGCCAGCAGTTACGATTCGGGGACCGGGGAGCTGTTTTTT. It specifies CASSYDSGTGELFF.

The chain combines TRBV7-8 with TRBJ2-7; TRBD1 is a possible D gene (6 bases). The germline V gene encodes CDR1 SGHVS and CDR2 FQNEAQ. V lost 6 bases and J lost 3, with 12 bases in between. This CDR3 comprises 13 residues. Here the CDR3 DNA reads TGTGCCAGCAGTACAGGGTTGTTCTACGAGCAGTACTTC. This translates into CASSTGLFYEQYF.

V gene TRBV4-1 combines with J gene TRBJ2-3; 8 nucleotides match TRBD2. Trimming at V came to 0 bases and at J to 5 bases, leaving 4 bases not matched to a gene. The CDR3 extends over 15 amino acids. Germline V gene sequence: CDR1 MGHRA, CDR2 YSYEKL. The CDR3, as DNA: TGCGCCAGCAGCCAAGAACTAGCGGTCGGAGATACGCAGTATTTT. This sequence encodes CASSQELAVGDTQYF.

The chain uses TRBV18 and TRBJ1-3; TRBD1 aligns across 7 bases. V was pared by 4 bases and J by 0 bases, with 6 bases of the junction left unmatched. This CDR3 spans 16 amino acids. Germline CDR1 and CDR2: KGHSH and LQKENI. As DNA, the CDR3 is TGTGCCAGCTCACTGGACAGGCTAATCTCTGGAAACACCATATATTTT. Translated: CASSLDRLISGNTIYF.

The chain joins TRBV7-3 to TRBJ2-2; TRBD2 is a possible D gene (6 bases). Germline loops: CDR1 SGHTA, CDR2 FQGTGA. The CDR3 runs to 15 residues. The V end lost 3 bases, the J end lost 1 base, and 9 bases lay between the germline ends. The CDR3 here is CASSFLGGNTGELFF. The CDR3, as DNA: TGTGCCAGCAGCTTCTTGGGGGGGAACACCGGGGAGCTGTTTTTT.